Listed below are T cell receptor beta chains from one sample, sequenced in a study of T cells in Graves' hyperthyroidism and ophthalmopathy. One entry per CDR3 protein, called by TCRdb with MiXCR from the multiplex PCR reads. The repertoire consists of 640,000 or so distinct CDR3 sequences, with under 15% occurring once and the leading ten covering around 4.5%. The sequencing sample was made of blood. These receptors were taken from a middle-aged woman with Graves' ophthalmopathy. The CDR3 runs from the conserved cysteine through the conserved F or W. Each record gives: clone size, J gene, V gene, D gene, CDR3 protein, CDR3 DNA. D genes are given only for firm matches. Size is stated for part of the rows, as once, few or many counts, or as a class when the clone is expanded.

>many|TRBJ2-7|TRBV20-1|.
CSARVGGNPDEQYF
TGCAGTGCTAGAGTAGGAGGAAACCCGGACGAGCAGTACTTC
>many|TRBJ1-2|TRBV7-8|TRBD1
CASSFWGQGDGYTF
TGTGCCAGCAGCTTTTGGGGACAGGGGGATGGCTACACCTTC
>many|TRBJ2-4|TRBV24-1|.
CATSDPRGETKNIQYF
TGTGCCACCAGTGATCCCCGAGGGGAAACCAAAAACATTCAGTACTTC
>many|TRBJ2-7|TRBV10-3|.
CAISLREVDEQYF
TGTGCCATCAGCCTCAGGGAAGTAGACGAGCAGTACTTC
>few|TRBJ2-7|TRBV19|.
CASSAHGTNNRDPAYEQYF
TGTGCCAGTAGTGCCCACGGGACAAATAATCGGGACCCAGCCTACGAGCAGTACTTC
>.|TRBJ1-2|TRBV7-9|TRBD1
CASSAGTETYGYTF
TGTGCCAGCAGCGCCGGGACAGAGACGTATGGCTACACCTTC
>.|TRBJ1-1|TRBV19|TRBD1
CASTQGVGTEAFF
TGTGCCAGTACACAGGGGGTAGGAACTGAAGCTTTCTTT
>many|TRBJ2-2|TRBV20-1|.
CSARGAFNAGELFF
TGCAGTGCTAGAGGGGCCTTTAACGCCGGGGAGCTGTTTTTT
>.|TRBJ1-2|TRBV19|.
CASATVFYGYTF
TGTGCCAGCGCGACAGTTTTCTATGGCTACACCTTC
>many|TRBJ1-3|TRBV6-5|.
CASSYGTSGNTIYF
TGTGCCAGCAGTTACGGGACGTCTGGAAACACCATATATTTT
>many|TRBJ2-7|TRBV20-1|TRBD2
CSAREKLAGVGEQYF
TGCAGTGCTAGAGAAAAACTAGCGGGAGTGGGCGAGCAGTACTTC
>few|TRBJ1-2|TRBV2|TRBD1
CASSPRYRGDYGYTF
TGTGCCAGCAGTCCTAGGTACAGGGGCGACTATGGCTACACCTTC
>few|TRBJ1-1|TRBV30|TRBD1
CAWSAGTAKGHTEAFF
TGTGCCTGGAGTGCCGGGACAGCGAAAGGGCACACTGAAGCTTTCTTT
>.|TRBJ2-5|TRBV5-1|.
CASSLEAGFQETQYF
TGCGCCAGCAGCTTGGAGGCTGGGTTCCAAGAGACCCAGTACTTC
>many|TRBJ2-7|TRBV11-2|TRBD2
CASSLKVAGKFYEQYF
TGTGCCAGCAGCTTAAAGGTAGCGGGTAAATTCTACGAGCAGTACTTC
>many|TRBJ1-1|TRBV20-1|.
CSARIGRHTEAFF
TGCAGTGCTAGAATTGGACGTCACACTGAAGCTTTCTTT
>.|TRBJ2-7|TRBV4-2|.
CASSQGGGLDEQYF
TGTGCCAGCAGCCAAGGAGGGGGTCTCGACGAGCAGTACTTC
>many|TRBJ1-1|TRBV12-3/TRBV12-4|.
CASSPSRDVLGEAFF
TGTGCCAGCAGTCCGTCCCGGGACGTTCTTGGGGAAGCTTTCTTT
>.|TRBJ1-1|TRBV7-8|TRBD1
CASSSGARGPEAFF
TGTGCCAGCAGCTCCGGGGCAAGGGGGCCTGAAGCTTTCTTT
>few|TRBJ2-6|TRBV12-3/TRBV12-4|.
CASSLQGFGSGANVLTF
TGTGCCAGCAGTTTACAGGGGTTTGGCTCTGGGGCCAACGTCCTGACTTTC
>.|TRBJ2-2|TRBV11-2|.
CASKPGTRNTGELFF
TGTGCCAGCAAACCGGGGACCCGGAACACCGGGGAGCTGTTTTTT
>.|TRBJ2-7|TRBV5-5|.
CASSLSLGSYEQYF
TGTGCCAGCAGCTTGAGCCTCGGGTCCTACGAGCAGTACTTC
>few|TRBJ1-1|TRBV6-5|TRBD1
CASSYWDSPSEAFF
TGTGCCAGCAGTTACTGGGACAGCCCATCCGAAGCTTTCTTT